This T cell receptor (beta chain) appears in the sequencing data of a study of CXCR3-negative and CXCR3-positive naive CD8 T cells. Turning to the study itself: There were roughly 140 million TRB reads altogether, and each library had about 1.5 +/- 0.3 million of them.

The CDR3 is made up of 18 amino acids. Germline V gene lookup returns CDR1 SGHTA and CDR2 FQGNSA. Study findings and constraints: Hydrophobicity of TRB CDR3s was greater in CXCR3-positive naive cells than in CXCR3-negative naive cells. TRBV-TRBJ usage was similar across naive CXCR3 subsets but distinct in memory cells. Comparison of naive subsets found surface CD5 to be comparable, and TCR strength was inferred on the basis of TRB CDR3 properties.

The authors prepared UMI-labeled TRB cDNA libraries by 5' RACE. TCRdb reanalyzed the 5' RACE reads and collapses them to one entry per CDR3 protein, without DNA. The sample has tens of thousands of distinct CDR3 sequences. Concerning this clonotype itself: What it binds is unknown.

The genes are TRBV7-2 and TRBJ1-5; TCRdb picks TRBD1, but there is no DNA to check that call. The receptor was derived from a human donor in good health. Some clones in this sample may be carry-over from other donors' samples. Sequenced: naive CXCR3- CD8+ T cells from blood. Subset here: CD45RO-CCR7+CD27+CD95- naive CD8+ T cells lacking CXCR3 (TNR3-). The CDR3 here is CASSLAGTGAFVSQPQHF.